The following is a TCR beta chain sequence with its context. Its antigen is unknown. The data belong to a study of long-term antiretroviral therapy in people with HIV. The study's findings and limits: Subsequent to ART, diversity was augmented yet persisted below that of transplant donor controls. Clones that had undergone expansion before ART prevailed in the repertoire throughout all time points. Repertoires from HIV showed CDR3 length ranges narrower than those of controls.

This CDR3 is built from 15 residues. Germline loops: CDR1 SGHDT, CDR2 YYEEEE. V lost 6 bases and J lost 7; bases outside the gene matches: 11. Prior to DNA extraction, the samples held about 0.95-10 million cryopreserved PBMC. The run of the v3.0 immunoSEQ assay was at survey level. Libraries were prepared by immunoSEQ multiplex PCR; TCRdb keeps only in-frame clonotypes and omits some of them. The repertoire has approximately 21,000 clones, about 80% of them found once; the top ten carry 5%. The rearrangement uses TRBV5-6 and TRBJ1-5; 9 bases are a match to TRBD1. This material consisted of unsorted PBMCs, taken 0.3 years after starting antiretroviral therapy. This receptor was taken from a man in his forties or fifties with HIV. Here the CDR3 DNA reads TGTGCCAGCAAGAATTTACAGGGGGCGAACCAGCCCCAGCATTTT. This gives the protein CASKNLQGANQPQHF.